Presented here are 25 T cell receptor beta chains from one specimen sequenced in a study of T cells after yellow fever vaccination. MiXCR, run by TCRdb on the 5' RACE reads, gives a single entry per CDR3 protein. The data hold about 31,000 distinct CDR3 sequences, with over 9.5% observed a single time. Sequencing was performed on PBMCs, either bulk or a sorted T-cell subset (CD4+, CD8+, memory, or dextramer-sorted; not recorded which), taken roughly 14 days after the first yellow fever vaccination. The receptors derive from a man between 18 and 29 years old who received the YFV17D yellow fever vaccine.

This clonotype appeared many times. The chain is built from TRBV7-9 and TRBJ2-7, with 8 positions matching TRBD1. Germline CDR1 reads SEHNR; CDR2 reads FQNEAQ (reference sequence). This CDR3 comprises 14 residues. Trimming cost V 3 bases and J 5 bases; bases outside gene matches: 6. The CDR3 DNA sequence: TGTGCCAGCAGCTTGATGACAGGGGCCGACGAGCAGTACTTC. Protein sequence: CASSLMTGADEQYF.

In regard to this clonotype: A much larger clone sits a single nucleotide away, making a read error possible. V is TRBV7-2 and J is TRBJ1-5, with unresolved D. The V and J ends lost 3 bases and 6 bases respectively, with 18 bases between them. This CDR3 is built from 16 residues. CDR1 is SGHTA, CDR2 FQGNSA, per germline. In DNA form, the CDR3 reads TGTGCCAGCAGCTTGGGAACTAGGGTAGGCGGTCAGCCCCAGCATTTT. It encodes CASSLGTRVGGQPQHF.

As regards this clonotype: This may be a read error: a much more frequent sequence differs by one nucleotide. This rearrangement joins TRBV3-1 to TRBJ1-4; 7 bases fit TRBD1. CDR3 size: 17 residues. Per the germline V gene, CDR1 is LGHDT and CDR2 is YNNKEL (reference sequence). The J segment lost 2 bases and the V segment lost 3 bases, leaving 9 bases of the junction unmatched. The CDR3 DNA reads TGTGCCAGCAGCCATTACGTGACAGGGACGACTAATGAAAAACTGTTTTTT. It specifies CASSHYVTGTTNEKLFF.

This clonotype was seen at least ten times. The rearrangement joins TRBV7-9 to TRBJ2-2; D gene uncertain. V was shortened by 0 bases and J by 13 bases, with 12 bases between the two germline ends. The length of the CDR3 is 13 residues. CDR1 SEHNR and CDR2 FQNEAQ come from the germline V gene (reference sequence). CDR3 nucleotide sequence: TGTGCCAGCAGCTTAGCGCGAATGGGTGTGCTGTTTTTT. Its translation is CASSLARMGVLFF.

Ten or more counts support this clonotype. This chain joins TRBV5-1 and TRBJ1-1, with D unclear. V was pared by 0 bases and J by 1 base, with 7 bases between. There are 14 residues in the CDR3. Germline lookup yields CDR1 SGHRS and CDR2 YFSETQ. The CDR3 nucleotides read TGCGCCAGCAGCTTGGGAGGGAGGAACACTGAAGCTTTCTTT. Protein product: CASSLGGRNTEAFF.

With respect to this clonotype: Possible read error: a much larger clone is one base away. This chain uses TRBV4-2 with TRBJ2-5; D call uncertain. The CDR3 runs to 13 residues. CDR1 and CDR2 from the germline V gene are LGHNA and YNFKEQ. V lost 3 bases and J lost 5, with 10 bases in between. CDR3: CASSQSPDETQYF. The CDR3 region has the DNA TGTGCCAGCAGCCAGTCGCCGGACGAGACCCAGTACTTC.

This clonotype came up many times. V is TRBV2 and J is TRBJ1-5; 9 bases map to TRBD1. Germline CDR1 SNHLY, CDR2 FYNNEI. The junction had 5 bases not matched to a gene; V was cut back by 7 bases and J by 1 base. The CDR3 loop spans 15 amino acids. CDR3 nucleotide sequence: TGTGCCAGCAATTCACAGGGGGCCAGCAATCAGCCCCAGCATTTT. Translating it yields CASNSQGASNQPQHF.

This clonotype was observed many times. J is TRBJ1-1 and V is TRBV30; possibly TRBD1 for D (6 bases). CDR1 is GTSNPN, CDR2 SVGIG, per germline (reference sequence). Deletions cut 0 bases from V and 10 bases from J, with 9 bases between. The CDR3 runs 11 residues. CDR3 protein: CAWSVQGIAFF. In nucleotides, the CDR3 is TGTGCCTGGAGTGTACAGGGAATAGCTTTCTTT.

The table lists this clonotype with many counts. The chain carries TRBV4-1 and TRBJ2-1, with 13 bases fitting TRBD2. This CDR3 comprises 15 residues. The V gene's germline CDR1 is MGHRA and CDR2 YSYEKL. The ends lost 6 bases at V and 5 bases at J; junction bases unmatched: 4. Here the CDR3 reads CASRSGLAGNNEQFF. The CDR3 nucleotides are TGCGCCAGCAGATCGGGACTAGCGGGGAACAATGAGCAGTTCTTC.

To note about this clonotype: This could be a read error, since a much larger clone is one nucleotide away. The chain uses TRBV11-2 and TRBJ2-3, with no clear D. Germline CDR1 SGHAT, CDR2 FQNNGV. Trimming cost V 3 bases and J 2 bases, with 15 bases left between them. This CDR3 region has 16 residues. The CDR3 loop reads CASSFGAWRFTDTQYF. CDR3 DNA: TGTGCCAGCAGCTTCGGAGCGTGGCGATTCACAGATACGCAGTATTTT. Using reference TRBV11-2 and TRBJ2-3 for the parts outside the CDR3, the full variable domain is EAGVAQSPRYKIIEKRQSVAFWCNPISGHATLYWYQQILGQGPKLLIQFQNNGVVDDSQLPKDRFSAERLKGVDSTLKIQPAKLEDSAVYLCASSFGAWRFTDTQYFGPGTRLTVL.

The V call is TRBV6-5, the J call TRBJ2-5; D may be TRBD1 (6 bases). Germline CDR1 reads MNHEY; CDR2 reads SVGAGI. The V end was cut by 2 bases, the J end by 2 bases, with 12 bases between. There are 15 residues in the CDR3. DNA of the CDR3: TGTGCCAGCAGTTACCAGGGGACGAGGCAAGAGACCCAGTACTTC. It codes for CASSYQGTRQETQYF.

This clonotype was observed many times. This chain links TRBV20-1 with TRBJ1-5; D perhaps matches TRBD1 (5 bases). Trimming took 4 bases from V and 9 from J, leaving 19 bases between them. The CDR3 contains 14 residues. The germline V gene encodes CDR1 DFQATT and CDR2 SNEGSKA (reference sequence). CDR3 in amino acids: CSATGTGESGPQHF. The DNA for the CDR3 is TGCAGTGCTACCGGGACCGGGGAGTCAGGGCCCCAGCATTTT.

This clonotype was counted ten times or more. J is TRBJ1-2 and V is TRBV18; 7 nucleotides agree with TRBD1. Germline V CDR1 and CDR2: KGHSH, LQKENI. This CDR3 has 14 residues. Trimming cost V 3 bases and J 8 bases; bases outside gene matches: 9. The CDR3 sequence is CASSPEGATRGYTF. The CDR3, as DNA: TGTGCCAGCTCACCCGAGGGGGCGACGCGAGGCTACACCTTC.

The chain links TRBV5-1 to TRBJ2-1; no clear D gene. Germline V gene lookup returns CDR1 SGHRS and CDR2 YFSETQ. With 0 bases removed from V and 5 bases from J, the gap between germline ends came to 6 bases. This CDR3 spans 13 amino acids. This chain's CDR3 is CASSLGKNNEQFF. The CDR3, as DNA: TGCGCCAGCAGCTTGGGGAAGAACAATGAGCAGTTCTTC.

This clonotype was seen at least ten times. The chain joins TRBV11-2 to TRBJ2-7; TRBD2 is a possible D gene (5 bases). Germline CDR1 and CDR2: SGHAT and FQNNGV. The CDR3 contains 14 residues. The V gene lost 4 bases and the J gene lost 5 bases, with 15 bases spanning the gap. The CDR3 region has the DNA TGTGCCAGCAGCTCGACCGGGATTTCCCACGAGCAGTACTTC. It translates to CASSSTGISHEQYF.

This clonotype was seen at least ten times. The chain is built from TRBV15 and TRBJ2-7; 7 nucleotides line up with TRBD1. The length of the CDR3 is 16 residues. Germline lookup yields CDR1 LNHNV and CDR2 YYDKDF (reference sequence). V trimming: 3 bases; J trimming: 0 bases; junction bases outside the gene matches: 8. For the CDR3, the DNA is TGTGCCACCAGCAGTCTGGACAGGTCCTACTCCTACGAGCAGTACTTC. Translation gives CATSSLDRSYSYEQYF.

This clonotype was observed at least ten times. J is TRBJ1-2 and V is TRBV6-5; 10 bases align to TRBD1. With 8 bases clipped from V and 7 bases from J, the junction kept 16 bases outside the gene matches. This CDR3 contains 16 residues. CDR1 and CDR2 (germline): MNHEY, SVGAGI. The CDR3 DNA is TGTGCCAGCTCAAGGCAAACCGGGACAGGGGTGCGTGGCTACACCTTC. This gives the protein CASSRQTGTGVRGYTF.

This clonotype appeared many times. This chain connects TRBV7-9 to TRBJ1-1; D remains ambiguous. Trimming took 5 bases from V and 1 from J, leaving 14 bases between them. This CDR3 spans 15 amino acids. From germline, CDR1 is SEHNR and CDR2 FQNEAQ (reference sequence). In nucleotides, the CDR3 is TGTGCCAGCAGCCCCTCCTTGGCCAAGAACACTGAAGCTTTCTTT. This gives the protein CASSPSLAKNTEAFF.

This clonotype has a count of ten or more. CDR3 amino acids: CASRRGGDEQFF. In DNA, the CDR3 is TGTGCCAGCAGGAGGGGGGGGGATGAGCAGTTCTTC. The V gene is TRBV2, the J gene TRBJ2-1; D may be TRBD2 (7 bases). CDR3 length: 12 amino acids. V lost 6 bases and J lost 8, with 11 bases in between. The V gene's germline CDR1 is SNHLY and CDR2 FYNNEI. Complete variable domain (other parts from reference TRBV2 and TRBJ2-1): EPEVTQTPSHQVTQMGQEVILRCVPISNHLYFYWYRQILGQKVEFLVSFYNNEISEKSEIFDDQFSVERPDGSNFTLKIRSTKLEDSAMYFCASRRGGDEQFFGPGTRLTVL.

This clonotype is hyperexpanded. This chain links TRBV20-1 with TRBJ1-1, with no clear D. This CDR3 comprises 12 residues. Deletions cut 3 bases from V and 3 bases from J, with 8 bases between. The germline CDR1 and CDR2 sequences are DFQATT and SNEGSKA (reference sequence). The CDR3 DNA reads as TGCAGTGCTAGGGTTCGCGACACTGAAGCTTTCTTT. It specifies CSARVRDTEAFF.

This clonotype was counted at least ten times. V and J are TRBV18 and TRBJ2-1; maybe TRBD2 (5 bases). The V and J ends lost 3 bases and 5 bases respectively, with 8 bases between them. Germline assignment: CDR1 KGHSH and CDR2 LQKENI. The CDR3 totals 13 residues. The CDR3 is CASSPGLHNEQFF. The CDR3 region has the DNA TGTGCCAGCTCACCCGGACTCCACAATGAGCAGTTCTTC. Full variable domain (missing parts from reference TRBV18 and TRBJ2-1): NAGVMQNPRHLVRRRGQEARLRCSPMKGHSHVYWYRQLPEEGLKFMVYLQKENIIDESGMPKERFSAEFPKEGPSILRIQQVVRGDSAAYFCASSPGLHNEQFFGPGTRLTVL.

Comment on this clonotype: This clone may be a read error of a much larger clone one base away. This chain links TRBV20-1 with TRBJ2-7; 9 bases align to TRBD1. This CDR3 has 14 amino acids. CDR1 is DFQATT and CDR2 is SNEGSKA in the germline V gene (reference sequence). CDR3 protein: CSARDPGTGYEKYF. DNA for the CDR3: TGCAGTGCTAGAGATCCCGGGACAGGGTACGAGAAGTACTTC.

In its sample, this clonotype was seen many times. J is TRBJ2-5 and V is TRBV4-2; no clear D gene. Germline assignment: CDR1 LGHNA and CDR2 YNFKEQ. The V gene lost 0 bases and the J gene lost 5 bases, with 13 bases spanning the gap. This CDR3 spans 15 amino acids. CDR3 loop: CASSQDILIPETQYF. In DNA form, the CDR3 reads TGTGCCAGCAGCCAAGATATTCTTATTCCGGAGACCCAGTACTTC.

This clonotype appeared many times. This sequence joins TRBV24-1 and TRBJ2-3; D is unclear. The CDR3 runs to 13 residues. Trimming took 3 bases from V and 0 from J, leaving 3 bases between them. Per the germline V gene, CDR1 is KGHDR and CDR2 is SFDVKD. In DNA, the CDR3 is TGTGCCACCAGTGATGGGAGCACAGATACGCAGTATTTT. This codes for CATSDGSTDTQYF.

This clonotype came up many times. The chain recombines TRBV20-1 with TRBJ2-3; D gene uncertain. The CDR3 has 13 residues. V lost 5 bases, J lost 0 bases, and 9 bases lay in between. The germline V gene has CDR1 DFQATT and CDR2 SNEGSKA (reference sequence). The CDR3 nucleotides read TGCAGTGCTGGGCTCTATAGCACAGATACGCAGTATTTT. Its translation: CSAGLYSTDTQYF.